This TCR beta chain was identified during a study of blood T cell repertoires in COVID-19. Libraries were prepared by immunoSEQ multiplex PCR; TCRdb keeps only in-frame clonotypes and omits some of them. Of 300,000 or so clones detected, around four fifths appear once; the ten largest clones hold around 4.5%. Germline CDR1 reads LNHDA; CDR2 reads SQIVND (reference sequence). Losses at the gene ends were 10 bases for V and 5 bases for J; bases not matched to a gene: 10. This CDR3 region has 14 residues. The sequence derives from a woman between 45 and 60 years old with active or convalescent COVID-19. This chain uses TRBV19 with TRBJ2-7, with 11 bases matching TRBD1. Sequenced sample: peripheral blood. The CDR3: CATRTGGASNEQYF. In nucleotides, the CDR3 is TGTGCCACCCGGACAGGGGGCGCTTCCAACGAGCAGTACTTC.